The TCR beta chain described here comes from a study of shared clonotypes between healthy human individuals. Libraries were prepared by immunoSEQ multiplex PCR; TCRdb keeps only in-frame clonotypes and omits some of them. The repertoire consists of roughly 2,300,000 clones, with approximately 90% occurring once and the leading ten covering approximately 0.4%. V dropped 5 bases and J dropped 0 bases, with 11 bases sitting between them. Per germline, CDR1 SGHVS and CDR2 FQNEAQ. This CDR3 has 15 amino acids. The J gene is TRBJ2-1, the V gene TRBV7-8; D is perhaps TRBD1 (5 bases). Sequencing input: naive CD4+ T cells from PBMCs. Indicated subset: CD45RA+ positively selected. This TCR was sampled from a young man in good health. Some clones in this sample may be carry-over from other donors' samples. Here the CDR3 DNA reads TGTGCCAGCAGCCAGGGCGCCGGCTCCTACAATGAGCAGTTCTTC. Residues: CASSQGAGSYNEQFF.